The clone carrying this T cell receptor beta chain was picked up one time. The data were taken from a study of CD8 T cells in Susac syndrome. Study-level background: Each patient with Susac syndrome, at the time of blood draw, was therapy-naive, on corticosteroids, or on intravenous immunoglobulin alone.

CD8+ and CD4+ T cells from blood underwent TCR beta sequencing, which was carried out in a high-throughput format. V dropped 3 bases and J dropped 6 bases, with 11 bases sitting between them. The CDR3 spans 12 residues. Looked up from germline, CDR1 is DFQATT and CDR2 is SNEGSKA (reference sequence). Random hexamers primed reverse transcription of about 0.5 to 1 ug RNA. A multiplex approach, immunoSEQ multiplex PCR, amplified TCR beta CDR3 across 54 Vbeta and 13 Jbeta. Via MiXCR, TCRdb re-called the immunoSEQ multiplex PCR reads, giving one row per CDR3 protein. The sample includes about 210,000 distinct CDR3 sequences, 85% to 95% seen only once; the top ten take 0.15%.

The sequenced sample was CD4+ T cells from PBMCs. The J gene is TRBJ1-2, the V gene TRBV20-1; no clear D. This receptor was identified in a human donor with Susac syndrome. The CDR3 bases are TGCAGTGCTAGTAATCCAGTCGATGGCTACACCTTC. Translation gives CSASNPVDGYTF.